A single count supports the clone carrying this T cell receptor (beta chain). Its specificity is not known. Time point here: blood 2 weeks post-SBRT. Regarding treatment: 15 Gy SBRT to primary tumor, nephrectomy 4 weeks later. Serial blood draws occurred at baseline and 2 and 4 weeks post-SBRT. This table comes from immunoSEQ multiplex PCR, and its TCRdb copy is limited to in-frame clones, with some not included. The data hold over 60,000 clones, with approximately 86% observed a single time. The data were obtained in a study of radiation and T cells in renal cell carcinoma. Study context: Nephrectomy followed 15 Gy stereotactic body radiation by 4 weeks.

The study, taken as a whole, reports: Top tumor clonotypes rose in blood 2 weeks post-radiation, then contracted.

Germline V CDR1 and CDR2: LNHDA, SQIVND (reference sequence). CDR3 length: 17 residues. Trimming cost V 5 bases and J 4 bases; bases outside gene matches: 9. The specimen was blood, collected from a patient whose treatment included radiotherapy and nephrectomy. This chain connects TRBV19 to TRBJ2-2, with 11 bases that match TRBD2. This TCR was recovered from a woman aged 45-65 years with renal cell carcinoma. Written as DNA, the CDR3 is TGTGCCAGTAGTTTCCAAATAGCGGGAGGGAGCACCGGGGAGCTGTTTTTT. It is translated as CASSFQIAGGSTGELFF. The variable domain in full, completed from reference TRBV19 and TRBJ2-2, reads DGGITQSPKYLFRKEGQNVTLSCEQNLNHDAMYWYRQDPGQGLRLIYYSQIVNDFQKGDIAEGYSVSREKKESFPLTVTSAQKNPTAFYLCASSFQIAGGSTGELFFGEGSRLTVL.